This TCR beta chain was profiled in a study of regulatory T cells in long-lasting Graves disease. A remark on this clonotype: Its antigen is as yet unknown.

The time point here: persistent/refractory GD, antithyroid drugs over 5 years with positive TRAb. From RNA extracted from PBMCs, the TCR library was made. Assembly of TCR beta libraries relied on iRepertoire HTBI primers together with Arm-PCR of CDR3 regions. TCRdb analysed the multiplex PCR reads with MiXCR anew, one entry per CDR3 protein. Here the sample spans some 340,000 distinct CDR3 sequences, roughly 25% being singletons. Overall study results and limits: The sample size was small, and this may have reduced accuracy. Reduced TCR diversity was observed in persistent Graves' patients versus newly diagnosed patients.

This material consisted of peripheral blood mononuclear cells (PBMCs), taken when the disease was refractory, from a patient treated with antithyroid drugs. The TCR comes from a woman aged 35 to 49 with Graves disease.

The CDR3 reads CASTPGTGGYEQYF. CDR3 in DNA: TGTGCCAGTACCCCCGGGACAGGGGGATACGAGCAGTACTTC. This chain joins TRBV19 and TRBJ2-7; 11 nucleotides agree with TRBD1. Trimming took 7 bases from V and 4 from J; bases not matched to a gene: 6. The CDR3 sequence is 14 residues long. Germline CDR1 is LNHDA and CDR2 is SQIVND (reference sequence).